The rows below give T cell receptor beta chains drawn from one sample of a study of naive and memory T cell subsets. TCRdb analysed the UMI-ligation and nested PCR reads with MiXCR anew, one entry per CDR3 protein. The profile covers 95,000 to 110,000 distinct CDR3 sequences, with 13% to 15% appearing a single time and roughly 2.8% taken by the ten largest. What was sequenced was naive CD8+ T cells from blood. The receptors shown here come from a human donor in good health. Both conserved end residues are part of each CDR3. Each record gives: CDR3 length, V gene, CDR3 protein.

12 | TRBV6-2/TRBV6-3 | CASSDASAERYF
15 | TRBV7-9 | CASSLGQGAFNEQFF
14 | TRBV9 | CASSVGDSVSEQYF
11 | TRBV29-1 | CSVGWNTEAFF
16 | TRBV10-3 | CAIRVDSPGSGNTIYF
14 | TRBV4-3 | CASSQGHLNTEAFF
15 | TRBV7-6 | CASSLGSGGAHEQFF
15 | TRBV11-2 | CASSLEQVVSLGAFF
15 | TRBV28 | CASSLLTGPENEQFF
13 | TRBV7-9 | CASSPQRNDEQYF
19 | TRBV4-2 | CASSQAPEERAGVTGELFF
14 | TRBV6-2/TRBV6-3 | CASSYSLYAGELFF
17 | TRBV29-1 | CSVEDWEGQPFNYGYTF
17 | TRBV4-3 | CASSQVLVVADPYEQYF
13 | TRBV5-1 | CASSLIGTHEQYF
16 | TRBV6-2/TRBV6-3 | CASKLLGGASYNEQFF
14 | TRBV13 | CASMLGSVSTEAFF
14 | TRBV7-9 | CASSPPRDTGELFF
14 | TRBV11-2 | CASSLRLAGGELFF
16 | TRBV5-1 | CASSLSAGGPRETQYF
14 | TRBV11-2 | CASSSYREQGRAFF
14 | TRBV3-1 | CASSSSGYTDTQYF
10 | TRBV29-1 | CSVNPDTQYF
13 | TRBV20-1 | CSASREAFYEQYF
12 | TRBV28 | CASSFSVYEQYF
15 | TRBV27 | CASSPPPLLAREQFF
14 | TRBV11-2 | CASSLSGQYNEQFF
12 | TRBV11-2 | CASSLGRETQHF
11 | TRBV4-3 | CASSRVPRQYF